What follows are 31 T cell receptor beta chains derived from one specimen sequenced in a study of CD8+CD57+ T cells in acquired aplastic anemia. Investigators profiled TCR beta VDJ and CDR3 from genomic DNA template. One entry per CDR3 protein, called by TCRdb with MiXCR from the reads. The sample carries about 190,000 distinct CDR3 sequences, approximately 49% recorded once. The sequenced sample consisted of sorted CD4+, CD8+, or CD8+CD57+ T cells (not recorded which) from PBMCs. The receptors here all came from a human donor in good health, serving as a control.

This clonotype was recorded a few times. This may be a read error, as it is one base from a much larger clone. The chain uses TRBV6-1 and TRBJ1-2; tentatively, D is TRBD1 (5 bases). The germline V gene has CDR1 MNHNS and CDR2 SASEGT. The CDR3 extends over 14 amino acids. The germline V and J ends were trimmed by 6 bases and 2 bases, with 13 bases remaining between them. The CDR3 nucleotides read TGTGCCAGCAGAGCCCTGAGGGGAAACTATGGCTACACCTTC. Translated, it gives CASRALRGNYGYTF.

The gene calls are TRBV24-1 and TRBJ2-7; 8 bases line up with TRBD2. In germline, CDR1 is KGHDR, CDR2 SFDVKD. The ends lost 7 bases at V and 3 bases at J; junction bases unmatched: 4. The CDR3 extends over 13 amino acids. CDR3 region: CATSGTSGYEQYF. The DNA for the CDR3 is TGTGCCACCAGCGGCACTAGCGGCTACGAGCAGTACTTC.

In this sample, this clonotype turned up many times. The V and J genes are TRBV30 and TRBJ1-1; D perhaps matches TRBD1 (6 bases). CDR3 size: 12 residues. Germline values: CDR1 GTSNPN, CDR2 SVGIG (reference sequence). Between the trimmed V and J ends, which lost 0 bases and 5 bases, there was a span of 7 bases. The DNA of the CDR3 is TGTGCCTGGAGTGTGCAGGGGACTGAAGCTTTCTTT. Its translation: CAWSVQGTEAFF.

The chain uses TRBV2 and TRBJ2-7, with 8 bases matching TRBD1. V shed 8 bases, J shed 3 bases, and the junction held 9 bases outside the gene matches. The germline CDR1 and CDR2 sequences are SNHLY and FYNNEI. CDR3 length: 14 amino acids. CDR3 protein: CASGLQGGDYEQYF. In DNA, the CDR3 is TGTGCCAGCGGGCTACAGGGGGGAGACTACGAGCAGTACTTC.

The CDR3 sequence is CATRDRGTFF. In DNA, the CDR3 is TGTGCCACCAGGGACAGGGGGACTTTCTTT. This chain links TRBV24-1 with TRBJ1-1; the match to TRBD1 covers 10 bases. Per the germline V gene, CDR1 is KGHDR and CDR2 is SFDVKD. V was clipped by 7 bases and J by 12 bases; unmatched bases: 1. The CDR3 runs to 10 residues.

The table lists this clonotype with many counts. V usage is TRBV7-9 and J usage is TRBJ1-5; D is possibly TRBD1 (5 bases). This CDR3 is 15 amino acids long. Trimming removed 5 bases at V and 2 bases at J, with 13 bases between. Germline assignment: CDR1 SEHNR and CDR2 FQNEAQ (reference sequence). The DNA of the CDR3 is TGTGCCAGCAGCCACTCCCAGGGAGGCAATCAGCCCCAGCATTTT. It specifies CASSHSQGGNQPQHF.

There are many counts of this clonotype. The chain links TRBV24-1 to TRBJ2-7; D gene unclear. The V gene's germline CDR1 is KGHDR and CDR2 SFDVKD. The length of the CDR3 is 13 residues. V was trimmed by 1 base and J by 6 bases, leaving 9 bases between them. CDR3 sequence: CATSDFGSSEQYF. Here the CDR3 DNA reads TGTGCCACCAGTGATTTTGGGTCATCCGAGCAGTACTTC.

The chain employs TRBV10-2 and TRBJ1-5; D is uncertain. V was cut by 3 bases and J by 0 bases, with 3 bases left in between. Germline CDR1 and CDR2: WSHSY and SAAADI. CDR3 length equals 13 residues. The CDR3 sequence is CASSDYSNQPQHF. DNA of the CDR3: TGCGCCAGCAGTGATTATAGCAATCAGCCCCAGCATTTT.

In this sample, this clonotype turned up many times. The chain uses TRBV19 and TRBJ2-5, with D perhaps given as TRBD1 or TRBD2 (6 bases each). CDR1 and CDR2 (germline): LNHDA, SQIVND (reference sequence). V was trimmed by 5 bases and J by 5 bases, leaving 12 bases between them. The CDR3 is 13 amino acids. The CDR3 protein is CASSRGLRETQYF. DNA of the CDR3: TGTGCCAGTAGTCGGGGGCTACGGGAGACCCAGTACTTC. Filled out from reference TRBV19 and TRBJ2-5, the complete variable domain reads DGGITQSPKYLFRKEGQNVTLSCEQNLNHDAMYWYRQDPGQGLRLIYYSQIVNDFQKGDIAEGYSVSREKKESFPLTVTSAQKNPTAFYLCASSRGLRETQYFGPGTRLLVL.

This chain links TRBV7-6 with TRBJ2-5; 7 nucleotides line up with TRBD1. Trimming removed 1 base from V and 0 bases from J; junction bases left unmatched: 8. This CDR3 has 17 amino acids. Germline V lookup: CDR1 SGHVS, CDR2 FNYEAQ. CDR3 DNA: TGTGCCAGCAGCTTAGGGGGACAGATCCTGTACCAAGAGACCCAGTACTTC. Translated: CASSLGGQILYQETQYF.

The chain joins TRBV7-2 to TRBJ2-7; 9 bases line up with TRBD1. J gave up 4 bases and V 3 bases, and 7 bases lay outside the gene matches. Germline V gene data show CDR1 as SGHTA and CDR2 as FQGNSA. The CDR3 length is 15 residues. The CDR3 region has the DNA TGTGCCAGCAGCTTCCCGGGACAGGGAGGATACGAGCAGTACTTC. Protein sequence: CASSFPGQGGYEQYF.

There are a few counts of this clonotype. The rearrangement uses TRBV19 and TRBJ2-7; TRBD1 matches 10 bases. Germline V gene sequence: CDR1 LNHDA, CDR2 SQIVND (reference sequence). The CDR3 runs 16 residues. J lost 0 bases, V lost 4 bases, and 6 bases had no gene match. The CDR3: CASSRSGTGVSYEQYF. The CDR3 DNA sequence: TGTGCCAGTAGTAGGTCCGGGACAGGGGTCTCCTACGAGCAGTACTTC. The full variable domain, rest sourced from reference TRBV19 and TRBJ2-7, is DGGITQSPKYLFRKEGQNVTLSCEQNLNHDAMYWYRQDPGQGLRLIYYSQIVNDFQKGDIAEGYSVSREKKESFPLTVTSAQKNPTAFYLCASSRSGTGVSYEQYFGPGTRLTVT.

This clonotype was recorded many times. The DNA of the CDR3 is TGCGCCAGCAGCCTAACGACAGGGAGGGGCTCTGGGGCCAACGTCCTGACTTTC. This codes for CASSLTTGRGSGANVLTF. The gene calls are TRBV4-3 and TRBJ2-6, with D possibly called TRBD1 or TRBD2 (7 bases each). Trimming shortened V by 4 bases and J by 0 bases, and 16 bases separated the two germline ends. Germline lookup yields CDR1 LGHNA and CDR2 YSLEER. The CDR3 has 18 residues.

This clonotype occurred many times. The chain is built from TRBV6-4 and TRBJ1-2, with 9 bases aligning to TRBD1. V lost 5 bases and J lost 8; bases outside the gene matches: 6. The CDR3 sequence is 13 residues long. Germline V gives CDR1 MRHNA, CDR2 SNTAGT. The CDR3 reads CASSPRQGEGYTF. CDR3 nucleotides: TGTGCCAGCAGTCCTCGACAGGGGGAAGGCTACACCTTC.

This clonotype was found many times. The rearrangement uses TRBV7-6 and TRBJ1-6, with 7 bases identical to TRBD1. The CDR3 contains 15 residues. V trimming: 4 bases; J trimming: 10 bases; junction bases outside the gene matches: 10. Germline-derived CDR1 and CDR2 are SGHVS and FNYEAQ. In DNA form, the CDR3 reads TGTGCCAGCAGCTCACTGGGACAGTCCTCCTCACCCCTCCACTTT. Its translation: CASSSLGQSSSPLHF.

This rearrangement joins TRBV24-1 to TRBJ2-7; 10 positions match TRBD1. Trimming removed 6 bases from V and 5 bases from J; junction bases left unmatched: 6. Germline V lookup: CDR1 KGHDR, CDR2 SFDVKD. The CDR3 length is 14 residues. This CDR3 reads CATSRDRGSNEQYF. CDR3 DNA: TGTGCCACCAGTAGGGACAGGGGTTCCAACGAGCAGTACTTC.

This clonotype was seen at least ten times. The rearrangement joins TRBV5-4 to TRBJ1-1; 8 positions match TRBD1. This CDR3 is built from 16 residues. V lost 2 bases to trimming and J lost 4 bases; unmatched junction nucleotides: 10. CDR1 and CDR2 (germline): SGHNT, YYREEE (reference sequence). In DNA, the CDR3 is TGTGCCAGCAGCTTACCCCAAACAGGGGGATTCACTGAAGCTTTCTTT. Amino acids: CASSLPQTGGFTEAFF.

The rearrangement joins TRBV5-1 to TRBJ2-7; D might be TRBD1 (6 bases). Looked up from germline, CDR1 is SGHRS and CDR2 is YFSETQ. V lost 0 bases and J 7 bases, leaving 11 bases between the germline ends. This CDR3 region has 13 residues. The CDR3 nucleotides read TGCGCCAGCAGCTTGGACAGGGCTCTTGAGCAGTACTTC. Its protein is CASSLDRALEQYF.

As for this clonotype: A read error may account for a junction end that differs from germline. The rearrangement joins TRBV15 to TRBJ2-7; tentatively, D is TRBD1 (6 bases). Germline-derived CDR1 and CDR2 are LNHNV and YYDKDF (reference sequence). The CDR3 is made up of 16 amino acids. DNA of the CDR3: TGTGCCAGCAGCTTGTTGGGGGCAACCCTCTCCTACGAGCAGTACTTC. Protein: CASSLLGATLSYEQYF.

This clonotype appeared a few times. The chain is built from TRBV27 and TRBJ2-1, with 11 bases that match TRBD2. Germline V gene sequence: CDR1 MNHEY, CDR2 SMNVEV (reference sequence). J was trimmed by 5 bases and V by 6 bases; bases with no gene match: 6. The CDR3 sequence is 15 residues long. The CDR3, as DNA: TGTGCCAGCAGATATAGCGGGGGGGCAAACAATGAGCAGTTCTTC. Its translation: CASRYSGGANNEQFF.

The chain uses TRBV5-1 and TRBJ2-5, with D maybe TRBD1 (6 bases). The V gene lost 5 bases and the J gene lost 5 bases, with 13 bases spanning the gap. CDR1 is SGHRS and CDR2 is YFSETQ in the germline V gene. This CDR3 contains 13 residues. Here the CDR3 reads CASRATGLETQYF. The CDR3 nucleotides are TGCGCCAGCAGAGCGACAGGTCTGGAGACCCAGTACTTC.

The genes are TRBV29-1 and TRBJ2-5, with D perhaps given as TRBD1 or TRBD2 (5 bases each). Germline values: CDR1 SQVTM, CDR2 ANQGSEA. The length of the CDR3 is 11 residues. Trimming removed 8 bases at V and 4 bases at J, with 11 bases between. The CDR3 region has the DNA TGCAGCTCAAGGGACCCAGAGACCCAGTACTTC. Protein sequence: CSSRDPETQYF.

The table lists this clonotype with a few counts. This chain uses TRBV28 with TRBJ1-1, with a tentative D call TRBD1 (6 bases). CDR3 length: 13 residues. Looked up from germline, CDR1 is MDHEN and CDR2 is SYDVKM. Deletions cut 10 bases from V and 3 bases from J, with 15 bases between. The CDR3 loop is CATIGGGYTEAFF. The CDR3 bases are TGTGCCACCATAGGGGGGGGCTACACTGAAGCTTTCTTT.

V and J are TRBV7-2 and TRBJ2-3; 8 nucleotides align to TRBD1. The CDR3 extends over 17 amino acids. The germline V gene encodes CDR1 SGHTA and CDR2 FQGNSA. V dropped 5 bases and J dropped 4; count of bases not matched to a gene: 14. CDR3 sequence (DNA): TGTGCCAGCAGCCAACCTCCTGGACAGGGTGGCGCAGATACGCAGTATTTT. Its protein product is CASSQPPGQGGADTQYF.

This clonotype was recorded many times. The J gene is TRBJ2-3, the V gene TRBV19; D possibly uses TRBD1 or TRBD2 (5 bases each). Germline V CDR1 and CDR2: LNHDA, SQIVND (reference sequence). CDR3 length: 16 residues. Trimming stripped 2 bases from V and 0 bases from J, with 12 bases between. The CDR3 spells CASSISEGYSTDTQYF. CDR3 nucleotides: TGTGCCAGTAGTATATCCGAGGGGTATAGCACAGATACGCAGTATTTT. Based on the CDR3 plus reference TRBV19 and TRBJ2-3, the full variable domain is DGGITQSPKYLFRKEGQNVTLSCEQNLNHDAMYWYRQDPGQGLRLIYYSQIVNDFQKGDIAEGYSVSREKKESFPLTVTSAQKNPTAFYLCASSISEGYSTDTQYFGPGTRLTVL.

The chain employs TRBV20-1 and TRBJ2-7; D gene uncertain. Germline V gene sequence: CDR1 DFQATT, CDR2 SNEGSKA (reference sequence). The CDR3 has 11 amino acids. V lost 4 bases and J lost 7, with 11 bases in between. CDR3 nucleotide sequence: TGCAGTGCTAAATCGGTGGGAGAGCAGTACTTC. The encoded protein is CSAKSVGEQYF.

This clonotype was seen only once. CDR3: CAISVRGGETQYF. CDR3 sequence (DNA): TGTGCCATCAGTGTAAGGGGGGGAGAGACCCAGTACTTC. V and J are TRBV10-3 and TRBJ2-7; D possibly corresponds to TRBD2 (7 bases). Judging by the DNA end, TRBJ2-5 fits better; the J call may be wrong. Germline V gene data show CDR1 as ENHRY and CDR2 as SYGVKD. The CDR3 loop spans 13 amino acids.

A note on this clonotype: Without the conserved terminal phenylalanine or tryptophan, this CDR3 likely stems from a read error. The J gene is TRBJ2-3, the V gene TRBV7-8; 10 nucleotides align to TRBD1. The germline gives CDR1 SGHVS, CDR2 FQNEAQ. The CDR3 is made up of 16 amino acids. The CDR3 spells CASSQVGTGVTDTQYL. The CDR3 region has the DNA TGCGCCAGCAGCCAAGTTGGGACAGGGGTAACAGATACGCAGTATTTG.

The V call is TRBV7-2, the J call TRBJ2-7; no reliable D call. This CDR3 has 14 residues. V was clipped by 2 bases and J by 1 base, with 9 bases between them. Germline loops: CDR1 SGHTA, CDR2 FQGNSA. CDR3 amino acids: CASSLIHRSYEQYF. CDR3 coding DNA: TGTGCCAGCAGCTTAATCCACAGATCCTACGAGCAGTACTTC.

The chain combines TRBV7-2 with TRBJ1-5; D is ambiguous. CDR1 SGHTA and CDR2 FQGNSA come from the germline V gene. Between the trimmed V and J ends, which lost 2 bases and 5 bases, there was a span of 10 bases. The CDR3 extends over 14 amino acids. The CDR3 DNA reads as TGTGCCAGCAGCTTAAGGAGGGTGGATCAGCCCCAGCATTTT. Protein: CASSLRRVDQPQHF.

The chain has TRBV2 and TRBJ2-2; the D gene is possibly TRBD1 (5 bases). The V gene lost 5 bases and the J gene lost 10 bases, with 8 bases spanning the gap. The CDR3 sequence is 11 residues long. Germline V CDR1 and CDR2: SNHLY, FYNNEI. CDR3 residues: CASSKGLELFF. CDR3 sequence (DNA): TGTGCCAGCAGTAAGGGGTTGGAGCTGTTTTTT.